The T cell receptor (beta chain) described here comes from a study of CD8 T cells in ankylosing spondylitis. Findings and caveats of the study: Ankylosing spondylitis blood appeared to be characterized by a TCR beta motif of eight highly homologous variants. Disease-linked clones bore a CD8+ phenotype and were relatively rare in peripheral blood. In the blood and synovial fluid of reactive arthritis, some motif variants had been previously reported.

One entry per CDR3 protein, called by TCRdb with MiXCR from the 5' RACE reads. The sample contains some 150,000 distinct CDR3 sequences, about an eighth of which appear only once. Germline CDR1 SGHVS, CDR2 FQNEAQ. The CDR3 covers 13 residues. The J segment lost 11 bases and the V segment lost 7 bases, leaving 9 bases of the junction unmatched. This clonotype came up many times. The antigen is undetermined. The sample taken for sequencing was blood, either unsorted or a sorted T cell fraction (not recorded which). The TCR was taken from a female donor with ankylosing spondylitis or in good health (not recorded which). This rearrangement joins TRBV7-8 to TRBJ2-3; 10 bases are a match to TRBD2. The CDR3 bases are TGTGCCAGCACAGCGGGGGGGCCGATGAAGCAGTATTTT. Its protein product is CASTAGGPMKQYF.